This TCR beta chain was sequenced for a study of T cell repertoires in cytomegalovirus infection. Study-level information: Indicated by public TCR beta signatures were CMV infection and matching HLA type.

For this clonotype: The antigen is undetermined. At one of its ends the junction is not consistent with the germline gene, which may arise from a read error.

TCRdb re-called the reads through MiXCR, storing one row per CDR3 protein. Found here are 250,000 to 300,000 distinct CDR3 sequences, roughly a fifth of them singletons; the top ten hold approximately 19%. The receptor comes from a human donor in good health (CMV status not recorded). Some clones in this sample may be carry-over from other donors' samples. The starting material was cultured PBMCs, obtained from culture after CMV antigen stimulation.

The CDR3 sequence is CASSKTGANTVAFF. The DNA for the CDR3 is TGCGCCAGCAGTAAGACAGGCGCGAACACTGTAGCTTTCTTT. The V gene is TRBV5-1, the J gene TRBJ1-1; the D gene is possibly TRBD1 (6 bases). Germline CDR1 SGHRS, CDR2 YFSETQ. This CDR3 spans 14 amino acids. Full variable domain (rest looked up from reference TRBV5-1 and TRBJ1-1): KAGVTQTPRYLIKTRGQQVTLSCSPISGHRSVSWYQQTPGQGLQFLFEYFSETQRNKGNFPGRFSGRQFSNSRSEMNVSTLELGDSALYLCASSKTGANTVAFFGQGTRLTVV.